Following are 25 T cell receptor beta chains from one sample sequenced in a study of Ad26.COV2.S vaccination and SARS-CoV-2 variants. Only in-frame clones appear in the TCRdb table, and some are missing; sequencing was by immunoSEQ multiplex PCR. Of 440,000 or so clones detected, 90% appear once; the ten largest clones hold roughly 3.9%. Treatment described: over 15 received Ad26.COV2.S at low or high dose, single or two shots; 5 received placebo; per-sample allocation not given. Collection of samples fell on day 63 after the first vaccine or placebo injection. The input for sequencing was peripheral blood, taken in a trial of Ad26.COV2.S vaccine versus placebo. These receptors were collected from a person aged 18 to 65 who received the Ad26.COV2.S COVID-19 vaccine or a placebo.

The chain combines TRBV19 with TRBJ2-7; 9 nucleotides agree with TRBD1. This CDR3 region has 15 residues. Germline V lookup: CDR1 LNHDA, CDR2 SQIVND (reference sequence). The ends lost 10 bases at V and 3 bases at J; junction bases unmatched: 13. DNA for the CDR3: TGTGCCATCCTCGGCTGGACAGGGGCTTTCTACGAGCAGTACTTC. Amino acid sequence: CAILGWTGAFYEQYF.

Comment on this clone: The sample holds other DNA sequences that translate to the same CDR3. The chain links TRBV7-2 to TRBJ2-2, with D hard to call. In germline, CDR1 is SGHTA, CDR2 FQGNSA. The V and J ends lost 4 bases and 3 bases respectively, with 3 bases between them. This CDR3 comprises 12 residues. Here the CDR3 reads CASSSDTGELFF. CDR3 in DNA: TGTGCCAGCAGCTCAGACACCGGGGAGCTGTTTTTT.

A single count supports this clone. This CDR3 reads CASKPGQQETQYF. Written as DNA, the CDR3 is TGTGCCAGCAAACCGGGACAGCAAGAGACCCAGTACTTC. J is TRBJ2-5 and V is TRBV12-3 or TRBV12-4; TRBD1 aligns across 7 bases. Trimming took 7 bases from V and 2 from J; bases not matched to a gene: 4. This CDR3 has 13 amino acids.

The chain employs TRBV4-3 and TRBJ2-6, with TRBD1 identical over 7 bases. There are 17 residues in the CDR3. Germline CDR1 LGHNA, CDR2 YSLEER. The V and J ends lost 0 bases and 2 bases, in that order; junction bases with no gene match: 4. CDR3 in DNA: TGCGCCAGCAGCCAAGACCACAGGGGCACTGGGGCCAACGTCCTGACTTTC. Protein sequence: CASSQDHRGTGANVLTF.

The gene calls are TRBV28 and TRBJ2-2, with 9 bases matching TRBD2. Losses at the gene ends were 5 bases for V and 4 bases for J; bases not matched to a gene: 8. Germline V lookup: CDR1 MDHEN, CDR2 SYDVKM. The CDR3 runs to 16 residues. Here the CDR3 reads CASSPPGTSSTGELFF. In DNA, the CDR3 is TGTGCCAGCAGTCCCCCGGGGACTAGCTCCACCGGGGAGCTGTTTTTT. The variable domain in full, completed from reference TRBV28 and TRBJ2-2, reads DVKVTQSSRYLVKRTGEKVFLECVQDMDHENMFWYRQDPGLGLRLIYFSYDVKMKEKGDIPEGYSVSREKKERFSLILESASTNQTSMYLCASSPPGTSSTGELFFGEGSRLTVL.

This chain joins TRBV18 and TRBJ1-4; D might be TRBD1 (5 bases). Trimming took 3 bases from V and 6 from J, leaving 11 bases between them. Germline V gives CDR1 KGHSH, CDR2 LQKENI. This CDR3 is built from 14 residues. CDR3: CASSPRAQYEKLFF. CDR3 nucleotide sequence: TGTGCCAGCTCACCCAGGGCTCAGTATGAAAAACTGTTTTTT. The full variable domain, rest sourced from reference TRBV18 and TRBJ1-4, is NAGVMQNPRHLVRRRGQEARLRCSPMKGHSHVYWYRQLPEEGLKFMVYLQKENIIDESGMPKERFSAEFPKEGPSILRIQQVVRGDSAAYFCASSPRAQYEKLFFGSGTQLSVL.

The chain links TRBV7-6 to TRBJ2-2; 8 nucleotides line up with TRBD2. Germline CDR1 SGHVS, CDR2 FNYEAQ. V shed 3 bases, J shed 5 bases, and the junction held 8 bases outside the gene matches. The CDR3 spans 16 residues. CDR3 DNA sequence: TGTGCCAGCAGCTTGGTGGGACTAGTAGGAACCGGGGAGCTGTTTTTT. This sequence encodes CASSLVGLVGTGELFF.

The table lists this clone with a count of one. This rearrangement joins TRBV7-6 to TRBJ2-6, with D uncertain. The CDR3 runs to 18 residues. Per germline, CDR1 SGHVS and CDR2 FNYEAQ. Trimming cost V 6 bases and J 1 base, with 19 bases left between them. For the CDR3, the DNA is TGTGCCAGCAGTCATAGTAGGGTTACGAATTCTGGGGCCAACGTCCTGACTTTC. This sequence encodes CASSHSRVTNSGANVLTF.

This clone occurred once. The chain is built from TRBV21-1 and TRBJ2-2; the tabulated D call, TRBD2, remains unverified against the DNA. TRBV21-1 is labeled a pseudogene. The CDR3 extends over 14 amino acids. This CDR3 reads CASTWDWDTGELFF. In DNA, the CDR3 is TGTGCCAGCACCTGGGACTGGGACACCGGGGAGCTGTTTTTT.

This chain uses TRBV28 with TRBJ2-1, with 7 bases that match TRBD1. CDR3 length equals 14 residues. V was clipped by 4 bases and J by 6 bases; unmatched bases: 6. The germline gives CDR1 MDHEN, CDR2 SYDVKM. CDR3 sequence: CASSSDRRFNEQFF. The DNA of the CDR3 is TGTGCCAGCAGTTCGGACAGGCGATTCAATGAGCAGTTCTTC.

The CDR3 sequence is CASSQDLWDRGRTGELFF. In DNA, the CDR3 is TGCGCCAGCAGCCAAGATTTATGGGACAGGGGGCGCACCGGGGAGCTGTTTTTT. The genes are TRBV4-1 and TRBJ2-2; TRBD1 matches at 12 bases. The CDR3 runs to 18 residues. CDR1 and CDR2 (germline): MGHRA, YSYEKL. V lost 0 bases to trimming and J lost 4 bases; unmatched junction nucleotides: 6.

V usage is TRBV11-1 and J usage is TRBJ2-7; 9 nucleotides align to TRBD1. Unmatched junction bases numbered 5, after V lost 5 bases and J lost 0 bases. CDR1 is SGHAT and CDR2 is FQDESV in the germline V gene (reference sequence). The CDR3 loop spans 15 amino acids. CDR3 nucleotides: TGTGCCAGCAGCGAGGGGACAGGGAGCTCCTACGAGCAGTACTTC. Translating gives CASSEGTGSSYEQYF.

The rearrangement uses TRBV2 and TRBJ2-4; D may be TRBD1 (6 bases). Germline V CDR1 and CDR2: SNHLY, FYNNEI. This CDR3 comprises 14 residues. V was shortened by 3 bases and J by 4 bases, with 10 bases between the two germline ends. CDR3: CASSDRTAKNIQYF. CDR3 nucleotides: TGTGCCAGCAGTGATCGGACAGCTAAAAACATTCAGTACTTC.

This clone was seen only once. The chain uses TRBV6-2 or TRBV6-3 and TRBJ2-7; D uncertain. Trimming took 4 bases from V and 2 from J, leaving 3 bases between them. The germline V gene encodes CDR1 MNHEY and CDR2 SVGEGT. This CDR3 has 11 amino acids. The CDR3 DNA reads as TGTGCCAGCAGTTCCACCTACGAGCAGTACTTC. This encodes CASSSTYEQYF.

The chain joins TRBV24-1 to TRBJ2-2; D might be TRBD1 (6 bases). Per germline, CDR1 KGHDR and CDR2 SFDVKD. CDR3 size: 15 residues. Trimming took 10 bases from V and 0 from J, leaving 14 bases between them. CDR3 nucleotide sequence: TGTGCCACAGATCCGGGACATACGAACACCGGGGAGCTGTTTTTT. Encoded protein: CATDPGHTNTGELFF.

J is TRBJ1-3 and V is TRBV9, with no clear D. This CDR3 is 14 amino acids long. Per the germline V gene, CDR1 is SGDLS and CDR2 is YYNGEE. The germline V and J ends were trimmed by 1 base and 5 bases, with 10 bases remaining between them. CDR3 residues: CASSVTWDRNTIYF. The CDR3 DNA is TGTGCCAGCAGCGTAACCTGGGATCGAAACACCATATATTTT. The entire variable domain, with the rest obtained from reference TRBV9 and TRBJ1-3, is as follows: DSGVTQTPKHLITATGQRVTLRCSPRSGDLSVYWYQQSLDQGLQFLIQYYNGEERAKGNILERFSAQQFPDLHSELNLSSLELGDSALYFCASSVTWDRNTIYFGEGSWLTVV.

The gene calls are TRBV19 and TRBJ1-5, with TRBD1 matching 8 bases. Germline-derived CDR1 and CDR2 are LNHDA and SQIVND (reference sequence). J lost 7 bases, V lost 6 bases, and 11 bases had no gene match. The CDR3 extends over 15 amino acids. For the CDR3, the DNA is TGTGCCAGTAGCGTCGGACAGGGTAGTATACAGCCCCAGCATTTT. It codes for CASSVGQGSIQPQHF.

The rearrangement joins TRBV7-2 to TRBJ2-2; no definite D call. The V end was cut by 1 base, the J end by 2 bases, with 14 bases between. The CDR3 sequence is 17 residues long. CDR1 and CDR2 from the germline V gene are SGHTA and FQGNSA. Here the CDR3 DNA reads TGTGCCAGCAGCTTAGGGGTCTCGGAACTTAACACCGGGGAGCTGTTTTTT. Amino acid sequence: CASSLGVSELNTGELFF. Drawing the rest from reference TRBV7-2 and TRBJ2-2, the complete variable domain is GAGVSQSPSNKVTEKGKDVELRCDPISGHTALYWYRQSLGQGLEFLIYFQGNSAPDKSGLPSDRFSAERTGGSVSTLTIQRTQQEDSAVYLCASSLGVSELNTGELFFGEGSRLTVL.

The rearrangement links TRBV24-1 to TRBJ2-7; D is possibly TRBD1 (6 bases). CDR1 is KGHDR and CDR2 is SFDVKD in the germline V gene. V gave up 2 bases and J gave up 2 bases, with 15 bases separating them. CDR3 size: 16 residues. CDR3 sequence: CATSDSRDKDPYEQYF. In DNA, the CDR3 is TGTGCCACCAGTGATTCCCGGGACAAGGATCCCTACGAGCAGTACTTC.

This clone was counted between two and nine times. The J gene is TRBJ2-5, the V gene TRBV11-2; no reliable D call. Germline V gives CDR1 SGHAT, CDR2 FQNNGV. V lost 1 base and J 0 bases, leaving 9 bases between the germline ends. The CDR3 runs 15 residues. CDR3 amino acids: CASSLVGLHQETQYF. The CDR3 coding sequence is TGTGCCAGCAGCTTAGTAGGCCTACACCAAGAGACCCAGTACTTC.

The rearrangement joins TRBV7-9 to TRBJ2-1; no clear D. The CDR3 sequence is 14 residues long. Germline CDR1 and CDR2: SEHNR and FQNEAQ (reference sequence). V was trimmed by 2 bases and J by 2 bases, leaving 7 bases between them. The CDR3 loop reads CASSLIQTYNEQFF. CDR3 nucleotides: TGTGCCAGCAGCTTAATACAGACCTACAATGAGCAGTTCTTC.

The chain uses TRBV10-3 and TRBJ2-7; 9 bases map to TRBD1. The CDR3 sequence is 12 residues long. The V and J ends lost 10 bases and 7 bases, in that order; junction bases with no gene match: 8. Germline V lookup: CDR1 ENHRY, CDR2 SYGVKD. CDR3 region: CATRDRANEQYF. The CDR3, as DNA: TGTGCCACCCGGGACAGGGCTAATGAGCAGTACTTC.

J is TRBJ1-2 and V is TRBV6-2 or TRBV6-3, with 7 bases aligning to TRBD1. J gave up 3 bases and V 5 bases, and 6 bases lay outside the gene matches. The CDR3 runs 14 residues. Per germline, CDR1 MNHEY and CDR2 SVGEGT. CDR3 sequence: CASSPSDRDYGYTF. CDR3 in DNA: TGTGCCAGCAGTCCCTCTGACAGGGACTATGGCTACACCTTC.

This chain uses TRBV28 with TRBJ1-2; possibly TRBD1 for D (5 bases). Germline CDR1 MDHEN, CDR2 SYDVKM. The V end was cut by 2 bases, the J end by 5 bases, with 12 bases between. The CDR3 consists of 14 residues. The CDR3 DNA reads as TGTGCCAGCAGTTTAGGGGTTCGGGGGTATGGCTACACCTTC. This sequence encodes CASSLGVRGYGYTF.

The gene calls are TRBV19 and TRBJ1-5, with 11 positions matching TRBD1. From germline, CDR1 is LNHDA and CDR2 SQIVND (reference sequence). CDR3 size: 16 residues. V shed 2 bases and J 6 bases; nucleotides not matched to a gene: 6. The CDR3 DNA follows: TGTGCCAGTAGTATAATCAGGACAGGGGGCCTTCAGCCCCAGCATTTT. Encoded protein: CASSIIRTGGLQPQHF.